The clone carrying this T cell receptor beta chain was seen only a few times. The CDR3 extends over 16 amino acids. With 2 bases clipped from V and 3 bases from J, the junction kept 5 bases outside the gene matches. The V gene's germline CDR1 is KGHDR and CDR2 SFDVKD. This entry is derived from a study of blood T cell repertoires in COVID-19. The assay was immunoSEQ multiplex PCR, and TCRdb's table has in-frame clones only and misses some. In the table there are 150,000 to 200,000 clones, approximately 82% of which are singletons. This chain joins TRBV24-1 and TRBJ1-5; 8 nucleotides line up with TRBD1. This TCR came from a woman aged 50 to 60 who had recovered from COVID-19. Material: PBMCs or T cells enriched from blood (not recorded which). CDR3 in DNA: TGTGCCACCAGTGATTCCCACAGGGGGGACAATCAGCCCCAGCATTTT. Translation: CATSDSHRGDNQPQHF.